One T cell receptor (beta chain) is described in this entry. Participants had their cohort set by participant-reported clinical history. The V gene lost 4 bases and the J gene lost 5 bases, with 14 bases spanning the gap. This CDR3 has 14 amino acids. Germline CDR1 LGHDT, CDR2 YNNKEL (reference sequence). Method: immunoSEQ multiplex PCR; TCRdb's copy keeps in-frame clones and lacks some. Among approximately 230,000 clones listed, about 89% were seen once. The data derive from a study of blood T cell repertoires in COVID-19. The sequenced material came from PBMCs or T cells enriched from blood (not recorded which). This clonotype originated in a woman between 25 and 40 years old who had recovered from COVID-19. This chain connects TRBV3-1 (or the pseudogene TRBV3-2) to TRBJ1-1; possibly TRBD1 for D (5 bases). Here the CDR3 reads CASSPRGGRTEAFF. The CDR3 DNA is TGTGCCAGCAGCCCCCGGGGGGGGAGGACTGAAGCTTTCTTT.